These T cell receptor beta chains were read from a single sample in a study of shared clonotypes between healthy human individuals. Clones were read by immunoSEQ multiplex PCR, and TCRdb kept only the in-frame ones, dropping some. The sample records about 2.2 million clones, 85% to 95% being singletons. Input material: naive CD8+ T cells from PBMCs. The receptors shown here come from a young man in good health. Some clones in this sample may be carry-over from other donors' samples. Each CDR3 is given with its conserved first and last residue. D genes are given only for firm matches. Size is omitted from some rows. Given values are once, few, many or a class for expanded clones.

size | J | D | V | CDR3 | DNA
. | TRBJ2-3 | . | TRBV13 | CASSLEARPMAQYF | TGTGCCAGCAGCTTAGAGGCGCGGCCCATGGCGCAGTATTTT
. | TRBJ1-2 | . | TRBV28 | CASTRSRYYGYTF | TGTGCCAGCACGAGGTCCCGTTATTATGGCTACACCTTC
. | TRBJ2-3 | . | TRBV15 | CATSRGPEGVVTDTQYF | TGTGCCACCAGCAGAGGCCCCGAGGGGGTAGTGACAGATACGCAGTATTTT
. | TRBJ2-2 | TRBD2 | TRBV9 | CASKAGNTGELFF | TGTGCCAGCAAAGCGGGAAACACCGGGGAGCTGTTTTTT
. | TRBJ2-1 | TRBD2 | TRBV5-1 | CASSPSGLAGEGSYNEQFF | TGCGCCAGCAGCCCTTCGGGACTAGCGGGAGAGGGCTCCTACAATGAGCAGTTCTTC
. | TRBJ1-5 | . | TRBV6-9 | CASSSVRVQPQHF | TGTGCCAGCAGTTCCGTCAGGGTCCAGCCCCAGCATTTT
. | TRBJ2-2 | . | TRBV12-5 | CASGPIYRTGELFF | TGTGCTAGTGGTCCCATCTACCGGACCGGGGAGCTGTTTTTT
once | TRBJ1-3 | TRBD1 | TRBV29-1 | CSVGAATGNGNTIYF | TGCAGCGTTGGGGCCGCGACAGGGAACGGAAACACCATATATTTT
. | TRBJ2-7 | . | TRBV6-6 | CASSVNSYEQYF | TGTGCCAGCAGCGTCAACTCCTACGAGCAGTACTTC
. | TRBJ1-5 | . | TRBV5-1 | CASSLRASRGNQPQHF | TGCGCCAGCAGCCTGAGAGCATCGCGGGGAAATCAGCCCCAGCATTTT
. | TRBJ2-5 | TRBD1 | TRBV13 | CASKSPTGVETQYF | TGTGCCAGCAAATCGCCGACAGGGGTGGAGACCCAGTACTTC
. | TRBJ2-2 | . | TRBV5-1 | CASSILGTGELFF | TGCGCCAGCAGCATCCTCGGGACCGGGGAGCTGTTTTTT
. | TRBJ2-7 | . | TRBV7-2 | CASSLNLASYEQYF | TGTGCCAGCAGCTTAAACCTAGCCTCGTACGAGCAGTACTTC
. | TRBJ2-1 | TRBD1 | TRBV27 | CASTSWAGQGEVGVYNEQFF | TGTGCCAGCACCTCTTGGGCCGGACAGGGGGAGGTAGGTGTCTACAATGAGCAGTTCTTC
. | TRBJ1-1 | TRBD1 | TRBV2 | CASTTGTEMNTEAFF | TGTGCCAGTACAACCGGGACAGAGATGAACACTGAAGCTTTCTTT
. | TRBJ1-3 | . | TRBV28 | CASSPPTDRSHFSGNTIYF | TGTGCCAGCAGTCCACCTACCGACAGGTCCCACTTCTCTGGAAACACCATATATTTT
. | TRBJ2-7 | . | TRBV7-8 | CASSLAGGRSSYEQYF | TGTGCCAGCAGCTTAGCGGGCGGACGTAGCTCCTACGAGCAGTACTTC
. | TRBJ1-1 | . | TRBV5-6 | CASSLPRGTEAFF | TGTGCCAGCAGCTTACCGAGGGGCACTGAAGCTTTCTTT
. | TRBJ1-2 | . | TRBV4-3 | CASSQDPGLRAYGYTF | TGCGCCAGCAGCCAAGATCCCGGCCTCCGGGCCTATGGCTACACCTTC
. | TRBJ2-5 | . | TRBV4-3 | CASSQDPAPPETQYF | TGCGCCAGCAGCCAAGATCCCGCGCCGCCCGAGACCCAGTACTTC
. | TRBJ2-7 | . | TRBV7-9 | CTSSSGSYEQYF | TGTACCAGCAGCTCCGGGTCCTACGAGCAGTACTTC
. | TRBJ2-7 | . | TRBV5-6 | CASSLGDDSYEQYF | TGTGCCAGCAGCTTGGGGGATGACAGTTACGAGCAGTACTTC
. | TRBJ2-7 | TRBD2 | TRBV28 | CASRTHGTRAYEQYF | TGTGCCAGCAGAACTCATGGGACTAGAGCCTACGAGCAGTACTTC
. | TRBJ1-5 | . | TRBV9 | CASSVDPGANQPQHF | TGTGCCAGCAGCGTGGACCCGGGAGCCAATCAGCCCCAGCATTTT
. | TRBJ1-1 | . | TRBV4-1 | CASSSLTPGGTEAFF | TGCGCCAGCAGCTCCCTCACTCCGGGGGGGACTGAAGCTTTCTTT
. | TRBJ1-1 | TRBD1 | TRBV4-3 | CASSPGTAYEEAFF | TGCGCCAGCAGCCCCGGGACAGCGTATGAAGAAGCTTTCTTT
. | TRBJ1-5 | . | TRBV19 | CASSVGHSNQPQHF | TGTGCCAGTAGTGTCGGACACAGCAATCAGCCCCAGCATTTT
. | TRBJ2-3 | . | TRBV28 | CASSFRARTYVDTQYF | TGTGCCAGCAGTTTTAGGGCAAGGACTTACGTCGATACGCAGTATTTT
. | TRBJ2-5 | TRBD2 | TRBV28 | CASSLLGSGRSETQYF | TGTGCCAGCAGTTTATTGGGTAGCGGGAGGTCGGAGACCCAGTACTTC
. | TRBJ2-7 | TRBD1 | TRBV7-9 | CASSLVEGQGVYEQYF | TGTGCCAGCAGCTTAGTAGAGGGCCAGGGGGTCTACGAGCAGTACTTC
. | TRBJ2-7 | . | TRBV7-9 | CASSPISDPYEQYF | TGTGCCAGCAGTCCTATCAGCGACCCCTACGAGCAGTACTTC
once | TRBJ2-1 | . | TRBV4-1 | CASSQGSGPYNEQFF | TGCGCCAGCAGCCAAGGTAGCGGACCCTACAATGAGCAGTTCTTC
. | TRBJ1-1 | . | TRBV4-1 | CASSPIRDLLGDTEAFF | TGCGCCAGCAGCCCCATCAGGGACCTACTGGGGGACACTGAAGCTTTCTTT
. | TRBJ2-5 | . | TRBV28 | CASRQTRPAYQETQYF | TGTGCCAGCAGGCAAACAAGACCCGCGTACCAAGAGACCCAGTACTTC
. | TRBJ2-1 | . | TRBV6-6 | CASSYEGNEQFF | TGTGCCAGCAGTTACGAAGGTAATGAGCAGTTCTTC
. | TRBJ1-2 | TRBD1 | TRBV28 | CASSWEASGQDYGYTF | TGTGCCAGCAGCTGGGAGGCGAGCGGACAGGACTATGGCTACACCTTC
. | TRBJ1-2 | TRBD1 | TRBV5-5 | CASSPFEGTEWYGYTF | TGTGCCAGCAGCCCTTTCGAGGGGACAGAATGGTATGGCTACACCTTC
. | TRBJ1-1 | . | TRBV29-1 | CSVGQGLLTGEAFF | TGCAGCGTGGGTCAGGGGCTTTTAACTGGTGAAGCTTTCTTT
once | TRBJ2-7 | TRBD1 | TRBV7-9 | CASSWTGASSYEQYF | TGTGCCAGCAGCTGGACAGGGGCTTCCTCCTACGAGCAGTACTTC
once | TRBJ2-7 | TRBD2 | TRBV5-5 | CASSMRLADYEQYF | TGTGCCAGCAGCATGAGACTAGCGGACTACGAGCAGTACTTC
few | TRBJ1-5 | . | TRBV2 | CASSSGPPQHF | TGTGCCAGCAGCTCAGGGCCGCCCCAGCATTTT
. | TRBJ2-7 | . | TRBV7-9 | CASSFRGSYEQYF | TGTGCCAGCAGCTTTCGAGGGTCCTACGAGCAGTACTTC
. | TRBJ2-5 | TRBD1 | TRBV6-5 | CASSYWGQWDQETQYF | TGTGCCAGCAGTTACTGGGGACAGTGGGATCAAGAGACCCAGTACTTC
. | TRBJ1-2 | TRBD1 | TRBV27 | CASSLSGTGDGYTF | TGTGCCAGCAGTTTATCTGGGACAGGGGATGGCTACACCTTC
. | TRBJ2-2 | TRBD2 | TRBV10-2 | CAGLAEGPGELFF | TGCGCCGGACTAGCGGAGGGACCCGGGGAGCTGTTTTTT
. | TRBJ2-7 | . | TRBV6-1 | CASSADLRRDEQYF | TGTGCCAGCAGTGCTGATCTGAGAAGGGACGAGCAGTACTTC
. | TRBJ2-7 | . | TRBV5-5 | CASSWGWTSYEQYF | TGTGCCAGCAGCTGGGGGTGGACCTCCTACGAGCAGTACTTC
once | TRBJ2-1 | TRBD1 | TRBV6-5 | CASSYGTDSYNEQFF | TGTGCCAGCAGTTACGGGACAGACTCCTACAATGAGCAGTTCTTC
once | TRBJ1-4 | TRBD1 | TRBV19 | CASSARDSNNEKLFF | TGTGCCAGTAGTGCACGGGACAGTAACAATGAAAAACTGTTTTTT
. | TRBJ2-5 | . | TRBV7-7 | CASSLILEETQYF | TGTGCCAGCAGCTTAATCCTAGAAGAGACCCAGTACTTC
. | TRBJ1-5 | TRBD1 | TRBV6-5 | CASGYRGLGQPQHF | TGTGCCAGCGGTTATAGGGGGCTGGGCCAGCCCCAGCATTTT
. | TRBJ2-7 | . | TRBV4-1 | CASSLRTGLTYEQYF | TGCGCCAGCAGCCTAAGAACGGGATTGACCTACGAGCAGTACTTC
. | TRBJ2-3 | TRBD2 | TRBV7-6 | CASSLDPGGSYGTDTQYF | TGTGCCAGCAGCTTAGACCCTGGCGGGAGTTATGGTACAGATACGCAGTATTTT
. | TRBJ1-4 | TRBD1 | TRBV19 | CASSMSGQGNEKLFF | TGTGCCAGTAGTATGTCGGGACAGGGTAATGAAAAACTGTTTTTT
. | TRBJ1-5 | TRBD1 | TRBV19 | CASTFSGTGVQPQHF | TGTGCCAGTACTTTTTCCGGGACAGGGGTTCAGCCCCAGCATTTT
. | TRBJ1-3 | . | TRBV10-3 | CATDTLGTSGNTIYF | TGTGCCACCGATACGCTAGGGACCTCTGGAAACACCATATATTTT
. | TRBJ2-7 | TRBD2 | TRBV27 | CASSLEREGPTYEQYF | TGTGCCAGCAGTTTGGAGCGGGAGGGCCCCACCTACGAGCAGTACTTC
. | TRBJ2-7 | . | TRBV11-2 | CASSFVRSWLYEQYF | TGTGCCAGCAGCTTTGTTCGCTCCTGGCTATACGAGCAGTACTTC
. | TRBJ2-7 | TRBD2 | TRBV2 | CASSRRGGSSYEQYF | TGTGCCAGCAGTCGGCGGGGCGGGAGCTCCTACGAGCAGTACTTC
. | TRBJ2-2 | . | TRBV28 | CASSLDRWGLRALTGELFF | TGTGCCAGCAGTTTAGATCGGTGGGGTTTAAGGGCATTGACCGGGGAGCTGTTTTTT